The T cell receptor (beta chain) under discussion was sequenced for a study of T cell repertoires in cytomegalovirus infection. Study information: Matching HLA type and CMV infection were both indicated by public TCR beta signatures.

This CDR3 comprises 12 residues. With 6 bases removed from V and 7 bases from J, the gap between germline ends came to 13 bases. CDR1 and CDR2 from the germline V gene are MNHEY and SMNVEV (reference sequence). A single record per CDR3 protein comes from TCRdb applying MiXCR to the reads. There are about 310,000 distinct CDR3 sequences in the sample; 25% occur only once, and 10% to 15% lies in the top ten. This clonotype was observed a few times. The antigen is undetermined. This rearrangement joins TRBV27 to TRBJ2-7; no firm D call. The material was cultured PBMCs, obtained from culture after CMV antigen stimulation. The receptor comes from a human donor in good health (CMV status not recorded). Some clones in this sample may be carry-over from other donors' samples. The CDR3 protein is CASRTQRWEQYF. The CDR3 DNA reads TGTGCCAGCAGGACACAGAGGTGGGAGCAGTACTTC.